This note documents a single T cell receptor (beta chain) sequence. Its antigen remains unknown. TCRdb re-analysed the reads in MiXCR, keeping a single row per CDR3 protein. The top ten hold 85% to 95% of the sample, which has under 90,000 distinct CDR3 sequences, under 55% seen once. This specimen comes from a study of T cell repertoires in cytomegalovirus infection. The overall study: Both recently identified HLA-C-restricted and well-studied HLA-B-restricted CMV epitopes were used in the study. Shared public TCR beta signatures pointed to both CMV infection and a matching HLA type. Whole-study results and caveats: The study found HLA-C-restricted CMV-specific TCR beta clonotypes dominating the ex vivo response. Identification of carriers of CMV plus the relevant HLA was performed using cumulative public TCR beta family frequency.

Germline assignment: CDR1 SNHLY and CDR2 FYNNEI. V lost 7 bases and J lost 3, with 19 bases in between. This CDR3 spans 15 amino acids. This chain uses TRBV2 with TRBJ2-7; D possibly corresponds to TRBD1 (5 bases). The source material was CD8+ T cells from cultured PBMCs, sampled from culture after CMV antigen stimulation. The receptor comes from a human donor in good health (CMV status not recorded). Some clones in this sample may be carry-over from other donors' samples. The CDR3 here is CASNPDQGKGYEQYF. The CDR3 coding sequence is TGTGCCAGCAATCCGGACCAGGGAAAGGGCTACGAGCAGTACTTC.